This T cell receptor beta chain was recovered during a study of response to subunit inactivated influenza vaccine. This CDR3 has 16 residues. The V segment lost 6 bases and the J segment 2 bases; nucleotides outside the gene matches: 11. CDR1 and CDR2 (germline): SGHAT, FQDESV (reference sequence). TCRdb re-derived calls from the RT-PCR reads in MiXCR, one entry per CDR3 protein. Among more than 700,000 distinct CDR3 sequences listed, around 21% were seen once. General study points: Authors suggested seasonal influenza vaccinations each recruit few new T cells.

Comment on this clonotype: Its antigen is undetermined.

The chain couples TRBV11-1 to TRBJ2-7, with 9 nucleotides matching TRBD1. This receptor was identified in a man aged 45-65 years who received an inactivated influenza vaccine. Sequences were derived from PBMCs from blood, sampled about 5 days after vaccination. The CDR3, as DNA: TGTGCCAGCAGTATCCCTTTGACAGGGGGGACCTACGAGCAGTACTTC. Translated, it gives CASSIPLTGGTYEQYF.